The source of this TCR beta chain is a study of blood T cell repertoires in COVID-19. The table came from immunoSEQ multiplex PCR; TCRdb's copy has only in-frame clones and leaves some out. The sample consists of approximately 240,000 clones, about 83% of them appearing once. The CDR3 is 15 residues long. The junction had 4 bases not matched to a gene; V was cut back by 4 bases and J by 2 bases. From germline, CDR1 is SGHDN and CDR2 FVKESK. Input material: peripheral blood. The sequence came from a man aged 50 to 59 with acute or convalescent COVID-19. This chain uses TRBV14 with TRBJ2-3, with 9 positions matching TRBD1. CDR3 nucleotide sequence: TGTGCCAGCAGCCTCCGGGACAGGGTCACAGATACGCAGTATTTT. Residues: CASSLRDRVTDTQYF.